This TCR beta chain was observed in a study of blood T cell repertoires in COVID-19. Study as a whole: There were acute and convalescent COVID-19 samples, and they came from the United States, Italy and Spain.

Germline lookup yields CDR1 SGHDN and CDR2 FVKESK. V lost 6 bases and J lost 1; bases outside the gene matches: 7. The CDR3 is made up of 15 amino acids. In the original analysis: Reference gene primer amplification yielded estimated nucleated cell counts. This table comes from immunoSEQ multiplex PCR, and its TCRdb copy is limited to in-frame clones, with some not included. That table gives V, J and clone size, and the DNA gave D and trimming. This sample has roughly 59,000 clones; about 72% occur once, and the top ten carry roughly 12%. The sequenced sample consisted of peripheral blood. The TCR comes from an elderly man with acute or convalescent COVID-19. The chain links TRBV14 to TRBJ2-7; 9 bases are a match to TRBD1. The CDR3 here is CASRRTGTGSYEQYF. In DNA form, the CDR3 reads TGTGCCAGCAGACGAACCGGGACAGGGTCCTACGAGCAGTACTTC.